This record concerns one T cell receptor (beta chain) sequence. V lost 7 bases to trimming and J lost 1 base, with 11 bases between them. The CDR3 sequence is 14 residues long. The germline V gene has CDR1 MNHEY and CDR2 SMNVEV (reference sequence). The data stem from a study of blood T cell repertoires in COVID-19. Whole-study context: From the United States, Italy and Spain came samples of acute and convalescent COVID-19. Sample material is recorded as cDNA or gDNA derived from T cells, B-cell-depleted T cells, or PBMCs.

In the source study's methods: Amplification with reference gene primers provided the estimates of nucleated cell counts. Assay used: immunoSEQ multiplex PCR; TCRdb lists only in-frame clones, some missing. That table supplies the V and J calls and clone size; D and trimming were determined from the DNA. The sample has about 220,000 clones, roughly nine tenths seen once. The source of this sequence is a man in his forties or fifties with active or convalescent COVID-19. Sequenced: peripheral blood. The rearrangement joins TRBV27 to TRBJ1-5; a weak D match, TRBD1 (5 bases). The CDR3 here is CASTTGGSNQPQHF. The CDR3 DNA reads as TGTGCCAGCACCACGGGGGGAAGCAATCAGCCCCAGCATTTT.